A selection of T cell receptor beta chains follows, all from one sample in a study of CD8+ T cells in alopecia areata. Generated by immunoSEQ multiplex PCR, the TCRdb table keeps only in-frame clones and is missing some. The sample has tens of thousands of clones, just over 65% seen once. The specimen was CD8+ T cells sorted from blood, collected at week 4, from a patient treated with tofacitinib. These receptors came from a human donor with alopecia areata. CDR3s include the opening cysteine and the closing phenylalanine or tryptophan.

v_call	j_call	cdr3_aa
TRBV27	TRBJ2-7	CASSLDPGHYEQYF
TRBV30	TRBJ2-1	CAWSAGQFGNEQFF
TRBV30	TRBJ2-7	CAWSEQGAGEQYF
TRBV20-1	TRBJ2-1	CSAPGRGAEFF
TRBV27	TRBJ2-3	CASSLVGTSGGDADTQYF
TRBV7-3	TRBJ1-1	CASSSSGTGNTEAFF
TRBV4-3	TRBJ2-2	CASSQENPSGSNTGELFF
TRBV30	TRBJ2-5	CAFSGFGETQYF
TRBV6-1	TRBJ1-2	CASRGTDRSQGGYTF
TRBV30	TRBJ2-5	CAWSVQVQETQYF
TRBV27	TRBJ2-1	CASSPGGGNEQFF
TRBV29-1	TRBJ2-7	CSVVALGSYEQYF
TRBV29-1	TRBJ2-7	CSVVAETYEQYF
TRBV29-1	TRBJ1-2	CSVEGGVYGYTF
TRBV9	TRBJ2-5	CASSVGGGGATETQYF
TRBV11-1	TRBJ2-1	CASSLNYNEQFF
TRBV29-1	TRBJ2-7	CSVEAGHSYEQYF
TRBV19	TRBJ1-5	CASSIAGQPQHF
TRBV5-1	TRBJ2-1	CASSFTSGGYNEQFF
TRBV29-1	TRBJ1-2	CSVDRDRGSYGYTF
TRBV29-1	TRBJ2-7	CSAELDRGLSYEQYF
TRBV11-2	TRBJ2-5	CASSSPSTQETQYF
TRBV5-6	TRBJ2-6	CASSRGAGANVLTF
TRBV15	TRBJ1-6	CATSRDQASNSPLHF
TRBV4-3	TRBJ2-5	CASSQDRADQETQYF
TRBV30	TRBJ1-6	CAWNPTGDSPLHF
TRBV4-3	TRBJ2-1	CASSQDRGAHDEQFF
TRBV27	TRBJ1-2	CASREKGMGYTF
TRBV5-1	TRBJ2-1	CASSLALAGDLYNEQFF
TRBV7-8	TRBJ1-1	CASSPDRPNTEAFF
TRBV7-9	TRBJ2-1	CASPGLAENNEQFF
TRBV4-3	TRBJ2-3	CASSQDFEDTQYF
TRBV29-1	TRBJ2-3	CSVVLPEADTQYF
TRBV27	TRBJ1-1	CASSLGPNTEAFF
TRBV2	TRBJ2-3	CASSEEMGDTQYF
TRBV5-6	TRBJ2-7	CASSFSQQTPYEQYF
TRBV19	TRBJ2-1	CASSIAGTSLDWQFF
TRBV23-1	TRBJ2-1	CASSQSGGQGQAYNEQFF
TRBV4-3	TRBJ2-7	CASSQGTLSYEQYF
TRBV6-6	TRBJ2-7	CASSRSSYEQYF
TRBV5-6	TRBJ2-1	CASSLEQVMEFF
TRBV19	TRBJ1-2	CASSPRTRGYTF
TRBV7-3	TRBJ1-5	CASSLEVTGGQPQHF